Listed below are T cell receptor beta chains from one sample, sequenced in a study of blood T cell repertoires in COVID-19. The method was immunoSEQ multiplex PCR; TCRdb's version includes in-frame clones alone and lacks a portion of them. The sample yields about 89,000 clones, about 80% seen once. Input material: peripheral blood. Source of these receptors: a woman older than 75 with acute or convalescent COVID-19. Each CDR3 is given with its conserved first and last residue. D genes are given only for firm matches. Clone size is given for some rows only: seen once, a few or many times, or a class if the clone is expanded.

D gene	V gene	J gene	clone size	CDR3 DNA	CDR3 protein
NA	TRBV18	TRBJ1-1	NA	TGTGCCAGCTCACCAGCAGCGCCGGGGGGCACTGAAGCTTTCTTT	CASSPAAPGGTEAFF
TRBD1	TRBV6-4	TRBJ1-5	NA	TGTGCCAGCAGTCCCCGGGACAGGGTATGTCGTCAGCCCCAGCATTTT	CASSPRDRVCRQPQHF
TRBD1	TRBV5-4	TRBJ2-5	NA	TGTGCCAGCAGCTTCGACAGGGCAAGAGGGACCCAGTACTTC	CASSFDRARGTQYF
NA	TRBV7-8	TRBJ2-7	NA	TGTGCCAGCAGCTTACAGGCTTCCTCCTACGAGCAGTACTTC	CASSLQASSYEQYF
TRBD2	TRBV18	TRBJ2-2	NA	TGTGCCAGCTCTCAGGGACTAGCAACGGTATCGAACACCGGGGAGCTGTTTTTT	CASSQGLATVSNTGELFF
NA	TRBV6-7	TRBJ1-2	NA	TGTGCCAGCAGTTACAGTTCGGACGGACAGAAGCCTCGGCGCTACACCTTC	CASSYSSDGQKPRRYTF
TRBD2	TRBV11-2	TRBJ2-1	once	TGTGCCAGCAGCTCCACTCTAGCGGGAGGGCCAAATGAGCAGTTCTTC	CASSSTLAGGPNEQFF
TRBD1	TRBV14	TRBJ2-3	NA	TGTGCCAGCAGCCATGAGGGACAGGCTATGCCTGACACAGATACGCAGTATTTT	CASSHEGQAMPDTDTQYF
NA	TRBV7-2	TRBJ2-5	NA	TGTGCCAGCAGCCTTAGCGTGGTAGAGACCCAGTACTTC	CASSLSVVETQYF
TRBD2	TRBV29-1	TRBJ2-1	NA	TGCAGCGTTGTAGGGCGGGGGGTGACAGAGCAGTTCTTC	CSVVGRGVTEQFF
NA	TRBV4-1	TRBJ1-1	once	TGCGCCAGCAGCCAAGCTGGTTTATTAGGGACTAACACTGAAGCTTTCTTT	CASSQAGLLGTNTEAFF
TRBD2	TRBV19	TRBJ2-2	once	TGTGCCAGTCATAGGCGGATAGCGGGGGGCCGAGGGGAGCTGTTTTTT	CASHRRIAGGRGELFF
TRBD2	TRBV11-3	TRBJ2-7	NA	TGTGCCAGCAGCTTATTCTACGGACTAGCTTACGAGCAGTACTTC	CASSLFYGLAYEQYF
NA	TRBV6-4	TRBJ2-3	NA	TGTGCCAGCAGTGAGGGGGGATCTACAGATACGCAGTATTTT	CASSEGGSTDTQYF
TRBD2	TRBV5-1	TRBJ2-2	NA	TGCGCCAGCAGCCTTCGGAGCGGGGATACCGGGGAGCTGTTTTTT	CASSLRSGDTGELFF
TRBD1	TRBV7-8	TRBJ1-4	NA	TGTGCCAGCCAAAAGGAGACAGGGACCGTTAATGAAAAACTGTTTTTT	CASQKETGTVNEKLFF
NA	TRBV6-6	TRBJ1-2	few	TGTGCCAGCAGTTATACGGGAGCTAACTATGGCTACACCTTC	CASSYTGANYGYTF
NA	TRBV10-1	TRBJ2-1	NA	TGCGCCAGCAGCCGCGGACCCGAGGGTTACAATGAGCAGTTCTTC	CASSRGPEGYNEQFF
NA	TRBV5-6	TRBJ1-1	NA	TGTGCCAGCAGCTTGGTAGGGGGACAAAACACTGAAGCTTTCTTT	CASSLVGGQNTEAFF
TRBD1	TRBV5-1	TRBJ1-1	NA	TGCGCCAGCAGCTGGCTGACAGGGAAGCTCACTGAAGCTTTCTTT	CASSWLTGKLTEAFF
NA	TRBV5-4	TRBJ2-7	NA	TGTGCCAGCAGCTTGGGTAGGGGGACATACTACGAGCAGTACTTC	CASSLGRGTYYEQYF
TRBD2	TRBV12-3/TRBV12-4	TRBJ2-3	few	TGTGCCAGCACCCAGGGACTAGCGGATACGCAGTATTTT	CASTQGLADTQYF
TRBD2	TRBV27	TRBJ2-7	NA	TGTGCCAGCAGTTCGGGACTAACCTACGAGCAGTACTTC	CASSSGLTYEQYF
TRBD1	TRBV24-1	TRBJ2-3	NA	TGTGCCACCAGCGACAGGGGGAAGGCGAGCACAGATACGCAGTATTTT	CATSDRGKASTDTQYF
NA	TRBV6-6	TRBJ2-1	NA	TGTGCCAGCAGTTACTCCGGGAGTTTCAATGAGCAGTTCTTC	CASSYSGSFNEQFF
NA	TRBV5-1	TRBJ2-2	NA	TGCGCCAGCAGCTTGGTGTTAACCGGGGAGCTGTTTTTT	CASSLVLTGELFF
TRBD2	TRBV30	TRBJ2-3	NA	TGTGCCTGGAGTGTAGGGAGCGGGGATAAAGATACGCAGTATTTT	CAWSVGSGDKDTQYF
NA	TRBV5-1	TRBJ2-3	NA	TGCGCCAGCAGCTCCGGGGGGCGCATTTTCACAGATACGCAGTATTTT	CASSSGGRIFTDTQYF
TRBD1	TRBV5-1	TRBJ1-6	NA	TGCGCCAGCAGTTGGACAGGGGAGTATAATTCACCCCTCCACTTT	CASSWTGEYNSPLHF
NA	TRBV2	TRBJ1-2	NA	TGTGCCAGCAGTGTAGGGGGGGGCGCTTCTCGTGGCTACACCTTC	CASSVGGGASRGYTF
TRBD1	TRBV4-1	TRBJ1-5	once	TGCGCCAGCAGTCGGGGACAGGATAGCAATCAGCCCCAGCATTTT	CASSRGQDSNQPQHF
NA	TRBV20-1	TRBJ1-6	NA	TGCAGTGCTAGTACGGGAGGGGAGCGTTCACCCCTCCACTTT	CSASTGGERSPLHF
TRBD1	TRBV28	TRBJ2-6	NA	TGTGCCAGCAGTTTAGTGCAGGGGGCGGGTGGGGCCAACGTCCTGACTTTC	CASSLVQGAGGANVLTF
TRBD1	TRBV18	TRBJ1-1	NA	TGTGCCAGCTCCCTGGGACAGGGATCCGCGTGGTGGGCTGAAGCTTTCTTT	CASSLGQGSAWWAEAFF
NA	TRBV21-1	TRBJ1-4	NA	TGTGCCAGCAGCAGGGGCCCGGGACAGGGGGCGACAACTAATGAAAAACTGTTTTTT	CASSRGPGQGATTNEKLFF
TRBD1	TRBV12-5	TRBJ2-7	many	TGTGCTAGTGGTCCTGGGACAGATCCCCTTCGGCAGTACTTC	CASGPGTDPLRQYF
TRBD1	TRBV18	TRBJ2-2	NA	TGTGCCAGCTCACCTCGGGACAGTCGGTCCGATCCCGGGGAGCTGTTTTTT	CASSPRDSRSDPGELFF
NA	TRBV5-4	TRBJ1-2	once	TGTGCCAGCAGCTTAGGTGACAGGAGAAACTATGGCTACACCTTC	CASSLGDRRNYGYTF
TRBD2	TRBV9	TRBJ2-2	few	TGTGCCAGCAGCGTAGCTCGCCTAGCGGGACTAACAACCGGGGAGCTGTTTTTT	CASSVARLAGLTTGELFF
TRBD1	TRBV19	TRBJ1-1	NA	TGTGCCAGTAGCTGGGGACAGGGGGCCAACACTGAAGCTTTCTTT	CASSWGQGANTEAFF
NA	TRBV7-6	TRBJ2-1	NA	TGTGCCAGCAGCCAACAGGGAGCCTCCTACAATGAGCAGTTCTTC	CASSQQGASYNEQFF
NA	TRBV5-1	TRBJ2-1	NA	TGCGCCAGCAGCTTGGGGGACAACAATGAGCAGTTCTTC	CASSLGDNNEQFF
NA	TRBV7-8	TRBJ1-4	NA	TGTGCCAGCAGCACGACAGAACAGCCTAATGAAAAACTGTTTTTT	CASSTTEQPNEKLFF
NA	TRBV12-5	TRBJ1-5	NA	TGTGCTAGTGGCCCGACAGAGAGTCCCCAGCATTTT	CASGPTESPQHF